This T cell receptor beta chain derives from a study of shared clonotypes between healthy human individuals. The wider study: The cohort had two women and three men, ages 18 to 49.

Libraries were prepared by immunoSEQ multiplex PCR; TCRdb keeps only in-frame clonotypes and omits some of them. The table shows some 2,000,000 clones, with 90% to 95% occurring only once. The CDR3 is 14 residues long. CDR1 and CDR2 from the germline V gene are MGHDK and SYGVNS. Trimming removed 3 bases at V and 4 bases at J, with 10 bases between. Naive CD4+ cells were CD45RA-selected; the remaining cells were memory. Material for sequencing was naive CD4+ T cells sorted from blood. Subset specified: CD45RA+ positively selected. This chain uses TRBV25-1 with TRBJ2-1; maybe TRBD2 (5 bases). The TCR comes from a man younger than 35 in good health. CDR3 loop: CASSDPGLYNEQFF. The CDR3 bases are TGTGCCAGCAGTGACCCGGGGTTGTACAATGAGCAGTTCTTC.